Listed below are T cell receptor beta chains from one sample, sequenced in a study of T cells in Graves' hyperthyroidism and ophthalmopathy. TCRdb re-analysed the multiplex PCR reads in MiXCR, keeping a single row per CDR3 protein. The table shows about 520,000 distinct CDR3 sequences, with around 21% occurring only once. Sequenced material: blood. These receptors came from a man in his late teens or twenties with Graves' hyperthyroidism. The CDR3 runs from the conserved cysteine through the conserved F or W. The order of the fields is CDR3 protein, CDR3 DNA, J gene, V gene, CDR3 length, clone size, D gene. The D gene is left open where the match is weak. Clone size is shown for a subset of rows, as once, few, many or a class of expanded clone.

CASSLPQREGSYEQYF | TGTGCCAGCAGCTTACCCCAGCGGGAGGGCAGCTACGAGCAGTACTTC | TRBJ2-7 | TRBV7-8 | 16 | NA | TRBD2
CASSLSDRAGYGYTF | TGTGCCAGCAGTTTATCGGACAGGGCGGGCTATGGCTACACCTTC | TRBJ1-2 | TRBV28 | 15 | few | TRBD1
CASSFRVGADQPQHF | TGTGCCAGCAGCTTTCGTGTAGGGGCGGATCAGCCCCAGCATTTT | TRBJ1-5 | TRBV7-2 | 15 | few | NA
CASKFGTGENQPQHF | TGTGCCAGCAAGTTTGGGACAGGGGAAAATCAGCCCCAGCATTTT | TRBJ1-5 | TRBV2 | 15 | many | TRBD1
CASSVLGGGTEAFF | TGTGCCAGCAGCGTATTAGGGGGCGGCACTGAAGCTTTCTTT | TRBJ1-1 | TRBV9 | 14 | NA | TRBD1
CASSLSGSYGYTF | TGTGCCAGCAGCTTAAGCGGTAGCTATGGCTACACCTTC | TRBJ1-2 | TRBV7-8 | 13 | NA | NA
CASRGDRENTEACF | TGTGCCAGCAGGGGGGACAGGGAGAACACTGAAGCTTGCTTT | TRBJ1-1 | TRBV12-3/TRBV12-4 | 14 | NA | TRBD1
CASSLVPRWEVSHSYEQYF | TGTGCCAGCAGCTTAGTACCTAGGTGGGAGGTTTCCCACTCCTACGAGCAGTACTTC | TRBJ2-7 | TRBV11-2 | 19 | NA | NA
CATSDASGGFQETQYF | TGTGCCACCAGTGATGCCAGCGGGGGCTTTCAAGAGACCCAGTACTTC | TRBJ2-5 | TRBV24-1 | 16 | many | TRBD2
CATSRGGEAFF | TGTGCCACCAGCAGAGGAGGGGAAGCTTTCTTT | TRBJ1-1 | TRBV15 | 11 | many | NA
CASSLWTGIPYEQYF | TGTGCCAGCAGCTTGTGGACAGGTATTCCCTACGAGCAGTACTTC | TRBJ2-7 | TRBV7-9 | 15 | NA | TRBD1
CASSRTSPPSYEQYF | TGTGCCAGCAGTCGGACTAGCCCTCCCTCCTACGAGCAGTACTTC | TRBJ2-7 | TRBV6-2/TRBV6-3 | 15 | many | TRBD2
CSAREAEREQYF | TGCAGTGCTAGAGAGGCGGAACGCGAGCAGTACTTC | TRBJ2-7 | TRBV20-1 | 12 | many | NA
CASSPTGGGTYEQYF | TGTGCCAGTAGTCCCACAGGGGGCGGGACCTACGAGCAGTACTTC | TRBJ2-7 | TRBV19 | 15 | few | TRBD1
CSVHRVGNTEAFF | TGCAGCGTGCACAGGGTGGGGAACACTGAAGCTTTCTTT | TRBJ1-1 | TRBV29-1 | 13 | many | NA
CASSLIAWVRDTEAFF | TGTGCCAGCAGTTTAATAGCTTGGGTGCGAGACACTGAAGCTTTCTTT | TRBJ1-1 | TRBV12-3/TRBV12-4 | 16 | once | NA
CASSPWDGDGYTF | TGTGCCAGCAGCCCGTGGGACGGAGATGGCTACACCTTC | TRBJ1-2 | TRBV7-9 | 13 | many | NA
CASSPQRMRGMNTEAFF | TGTGCCAGCAGCCCCCAAAGGATGAGGGGTATGAACACTGAAGCTTTCTTT | TRBJ1-1 | TRBV28 | 17 | many | NA
CASSQAVGLLGETQYF | TGCGCCAGCAGCCAAGCGGTCGGTCTGCTTGGAGAGACCCAGTACTTC | TRBJ2-5 | TRBV4-1 | 16 | many | NA
CSARGQGTSDSHEQYF | TGCAGTGCTAGGGGCCAAGGGACTAGCGACTCCCACGAGCAGTACTTC | TRBJ2-7 | TRBV20-1 | 16 | few | TRBD2
CASRPWTGDYYEQYF | TGTGCCAGCAGGCCGTGGACAGGGGATTACTACGAGCAGTACTTC | TRBJ2-7 | TRBV6-5 | 15 | many | TRBD1
CASREAGLLNTEAFF | TGTGCCAGTAGAGAGGCAGGCTTACTCAACACTGAAGCTTTCTTT | TRBJ1-1 | TRBV19 | 15 | many | NA
CASHRTGSSYEQYF | TGTGCCAGCCACAGGACAGGGAGCTCCTACGAGCAGTACTTC | TRBJ2-7 | TRBV28 | 14 | many | TRBD1
CASGLGQGDYGYTF | TGTGCTAGTGGTTTAGGACAGGGAGACTATGGCTACACCTTC | TRBJ1-2 | TRBV12-5 | 14 | many | TRBD1
CSANRGDQPQHF | TGCAGTGCTAATCGAGGGGACCAGCCCCAGCATTTT | TRBJ1-5 | TRBV20-1 | 12 | few | NA
CASSGVEAFF | TGTGCCAGCAGCGGGGTAGAAGCTTTCTTT | TRBJ1-1 | TRBV12-3/TRBV12-4 | 10 | many | NA
CASSSSGGANIKYF | TGTGCCAGCAGTTCGTCAGGGGGCGCGAACATTAAGTACTTC | TRBJ2-4 | TRBV12-3/TRBV12-4 | 14 | many | TRBD1
CASRDISFRQPQHF | TGTGCCAGCAGGGACATCTCGTTTAGACAGCCCCAGCATTTT | TRBJ1-5 | TRBV6-1 | 14 | many | NA
CASRFLTGYTGGLFF | TGTGCCAGCAGATTCCTGACAGGGTACACCGGGGGGCTGTTTTTT | TRBJ2-2 | TRBV6-1 | 15 | few | NA
CASSFIAAPYEQYF | TGTGCCAGCAGCTTTATAGCGGCTCCCTACGAGCAGTACTTC | TRBJ2-7 | TRBV5-8 | 14 | many | NA
CASSWTGGSGGYTF | TGTGCCAGCAGTTGGACAGGGGGGTCAGGTGGCTACACCTTC | TRBJ1-2 | TRBV6-5 | 14 | many | TRBD1
CASSLIQGATEAFF | TGCGCCAGCAGCTTAATTCAGGGGGCCACTGAAGCTTTCTTT | TRBJ1-1 | TRBV5-1 | 14 | many | TRBD1
CSAAGDRVKTQYF | TGCAGTGCCGCCGGGGACAGGGTGAAGACCCAGTACTTC | TRBJ2-5 | TRBV20-1 | 13 | many | TRBD1
CASSTWGETQYF | TGTGCCAGCAGTACCTGGGGGGAGACCCAGTACTTC | TRBJ2-5 | TRBV6-1 | 12 | many | NA
CASSLGLPENTEAFF | TGTGCCAGCAGCTTAGGACTGCCAGAGAACACTGAAGCTTTCTTT | TRBJ1-1 | TRBV5-5 | 15 | NA | NA
CASYQTDSSGPQHF | TGTGCCAGCTACCAGACAGACAGTAGCGGACCCCAGCATTTT | TRBJ1-5 | TRBV28 | 14 | many | NA
CATSSAHSSGGEFF | TGTGCCACCAGCAGTGCCCATTCTAGCGGGGGAGAGTTCTTC | TRBJ2-1 | TRBV15 | 14 | NA | TRBD2
CASSSGHLGNEQFF | TGTGCCAGCAGCTCGGGACATCTAGGGAATGAGCAGTTCTTC | TRBJ2-1 | TRBV7-2 | 14 | NA | NA
CASSLVARRETQYF | TGTGCCAGCAGTTTGGTGGCTAGGAGGGAGACCCAGTACTTC | TRBJ2-5 | TRBV5-6 | 14 | many | NA
CAIARQNTEAFF | TGTGCCATCGCCCGGCAGAACACTGAAGCTTTCTTT | TRBJ1-1 | TRBV10-3 | 12 | many | NA
CRADLNTEAFF | TGCAGAGCCGACTTGAACACTGAAGCTTTCTTT | TRBJ1-1 | TRBV20-1 | 11 | few | NA
CASSAEGVWDTEDFF | TGCGCCAGCAGCGCAGAAGGGGTTTGGGACACTGAAGATTTCTTT | TRBJ1-1 | TRBV5-1 | 15 | NA | NA
CSARDGFTYEQYF | TGCAGTGCTAGAGATGGCTTTACCTACGAGCAGTACTTC | TRBJ2-7 | TRBV20-1 | 13 | many | NA
CASSPSYSQGTEAFF | TGCGCCAGCAGCCCAAGTTATTCACAGGGCACTGAAGCTTTCTTT | TRBJ1-1 | TRBV4-1 | 15 | NA | NA
CASSQGPGGGVETQYF | TGCGCCAGCAGCCAAGGTCCAGGGGGCGGAGTGGAGACCCAGTACTTC | TRBJ2-5 | TRBV4-1 | 16 | few | TRBD1
CSALLTDTYEQYF | TGCAGTGCTTTGTTAACGGATACCTACGAGCAGTACTTC | TRBJ2-7 | TRBV20-1 | 13 | NA | NA
CASSLGWKTEAFF | TGTGCCAGTAGTCTAGGGTGGAAGACTGAAGCTTTCTTT | TRBJ1-1 | TRBV19 | 13 | once | NA
CSVTGGETQYF | TGCAGCGTTACAGGAGGGGAGACCCAGTACTTC | TRBJ2-5 | TRBV29-1 | 11 | many | NA